This TCR beta chain was identified in a study of T cell repertoires in cytomegalovirus infection (dated 2019 in TCRdb). With respect to the entire study: The HLA type of each donor mattered for the analysis, because public TCR beta signatures pointed to carriage of CMV infection along with the matching HLA type. Broader findings and caveats from the paper: The ex vivo response was dominated by HLA-C-restricted CMV-specific TCR beta clonotypes, and the single most frequent clonotype in two of eight donors was supplied by these HLA-C-restricted clonotypes. Cumulative frequency of public TCR beta family members discriminated carriers of CMV infection plus the relevant HLA type in this cohort and an independent roughly 320-donor cohort.

Points on this clonotype: Its antigen target is currently unknown. Base qualities are not at hand, and no much larger clone is one base apart.

The reads were generated on an Illumina HiSeq 1500. In TCRdb, the public reads were trimmed at Q25 with fastp and aligned with MiXCR, with productive beta chains retained. Rows with one shared CDR3 protein collapse into an entry with the most common genes and DNA. Present in this sample are around 450,000 distinct CDR3 sequences, under 40% of which were seen just once. About 13% of the sample lies in the top ten. The germline V gene sets CDR1 to SGHDT and CDR2 to YYEEEE. V lost 4 bases and J lost 6 bases; the stretch between them is 22 bases long. The CDR3, from cysteine to phenylalanine, totals 16 residues. CDR3 DNA only is kept here, 48 bases in frame from base 1.

This sequence was found in a human donor in good health (CMV status not recorded). Some clones in this sample may be carry-over from other donors' samples. The specimen sequenced was PBMCs. The V gene is TRBV5-6 and the J gene is TRBJ1-2; confidence is insufficient to name the D gene. The DNA sequence reads TGTGCCAGCAGCCCGACCCGTCGGGCCCGCAAGGATGGCTACACCTTC. This codes for CASSPTRRARKDGYTF.